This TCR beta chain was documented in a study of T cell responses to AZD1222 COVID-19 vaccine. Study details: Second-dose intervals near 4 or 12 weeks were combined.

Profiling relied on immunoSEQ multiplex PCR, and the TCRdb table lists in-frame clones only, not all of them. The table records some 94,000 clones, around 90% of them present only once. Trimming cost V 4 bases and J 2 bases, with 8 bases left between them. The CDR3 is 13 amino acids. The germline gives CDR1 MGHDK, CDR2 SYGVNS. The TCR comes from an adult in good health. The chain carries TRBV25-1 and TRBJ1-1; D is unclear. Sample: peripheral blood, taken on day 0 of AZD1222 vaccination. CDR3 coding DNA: TGTGCCAGCAGTGTTGGCTTCAACACTGAAGCTTTCTTT. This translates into CASSVGFNTEAFF.